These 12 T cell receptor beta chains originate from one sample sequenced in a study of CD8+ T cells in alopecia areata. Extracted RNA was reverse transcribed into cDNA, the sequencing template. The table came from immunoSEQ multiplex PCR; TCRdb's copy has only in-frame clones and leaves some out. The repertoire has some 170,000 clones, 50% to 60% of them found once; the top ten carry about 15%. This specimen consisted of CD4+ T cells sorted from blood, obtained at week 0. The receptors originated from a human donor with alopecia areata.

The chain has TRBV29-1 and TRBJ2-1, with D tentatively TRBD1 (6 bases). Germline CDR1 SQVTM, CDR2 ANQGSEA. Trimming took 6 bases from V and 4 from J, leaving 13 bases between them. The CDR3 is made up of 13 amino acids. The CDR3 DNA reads TGCAGCGTAGGGACAAAGCGTTACAATGAGCAGTTCTTC. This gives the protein CSVGTKRYNEQFF.

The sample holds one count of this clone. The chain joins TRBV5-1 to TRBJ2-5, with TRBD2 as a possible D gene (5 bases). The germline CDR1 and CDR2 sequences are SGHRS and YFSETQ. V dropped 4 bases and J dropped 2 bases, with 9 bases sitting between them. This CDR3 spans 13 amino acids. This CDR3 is CASSTGMQETQYF. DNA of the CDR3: TGCGCCAGCAGCACCGGGATGCAAGAGACCCAGTACTTC. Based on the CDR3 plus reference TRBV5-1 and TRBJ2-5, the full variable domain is KAGVTQTPRYLIKTRGQQVTLSCSPISGHRSVSWYQQTPGQGLQFLFEYFSETQRNKGNFPGRFSGRQFSNSRSEMNVSTLELGDSALYLCASSTGMQETQYFGPGTRLLVL.

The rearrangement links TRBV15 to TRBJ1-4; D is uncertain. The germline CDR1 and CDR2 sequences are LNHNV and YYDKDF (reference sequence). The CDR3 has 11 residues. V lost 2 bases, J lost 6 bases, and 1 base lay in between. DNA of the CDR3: TGTGCCACCAGCAGATATGAAAAACTGTTTTTT. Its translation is CATSRYEKLFF.

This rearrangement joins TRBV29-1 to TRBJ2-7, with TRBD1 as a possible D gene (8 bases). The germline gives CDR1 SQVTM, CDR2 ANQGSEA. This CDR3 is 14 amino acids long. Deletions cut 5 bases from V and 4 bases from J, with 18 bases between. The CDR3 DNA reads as TGCAGCGTTAGGGACGACAGGGGAGGGTACGAGCAGTACTTC. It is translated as CSVRDDRGGYEQYF.

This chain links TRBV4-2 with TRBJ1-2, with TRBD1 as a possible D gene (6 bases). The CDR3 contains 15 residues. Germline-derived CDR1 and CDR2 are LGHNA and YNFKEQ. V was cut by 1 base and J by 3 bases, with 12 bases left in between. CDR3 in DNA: TGTGCCAGCAGCCAAGGTCAGGGGCAGGACTATGGCTACACCTTC. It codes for CASSQGQGQDYGYTF.

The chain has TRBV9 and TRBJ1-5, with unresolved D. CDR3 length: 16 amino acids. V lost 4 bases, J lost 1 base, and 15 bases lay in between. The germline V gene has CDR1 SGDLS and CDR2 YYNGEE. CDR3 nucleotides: TGTGCCAGCAGCCCAGACCCCCACGGCAGCAATCAGCCCCAGCATTTT. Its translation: CASSPDPHGSNQPQHF.

The CDR3 sequence: CASSSRRKGLQSETQYF. In DNA, the CDR3 is TGTGCCAGCAGCTCCCGTCGGAAGGGACTACAATCGGAGACCCAGTACTTC. This chain links TRBV7-2 with TRBJ2-5, with 7 nucleotides matching TRBD2. Germline V gene lookup returns CDR1 SGHTA and CDR2 FQGNSA. J was trimmed by 5 bases and V by 4 bases; bases with no gene match: 16. The CDR3 totals 17 residues.

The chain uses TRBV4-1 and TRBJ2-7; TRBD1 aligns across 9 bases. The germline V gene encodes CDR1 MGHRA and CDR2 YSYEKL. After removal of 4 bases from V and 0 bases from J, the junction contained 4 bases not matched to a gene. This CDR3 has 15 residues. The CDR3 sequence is CASSLDRGGSYEQYF. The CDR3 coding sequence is TGCGCCAGCAGCCTCGACAGGGGGGGCTCCTACGAGCAGTACTTC.

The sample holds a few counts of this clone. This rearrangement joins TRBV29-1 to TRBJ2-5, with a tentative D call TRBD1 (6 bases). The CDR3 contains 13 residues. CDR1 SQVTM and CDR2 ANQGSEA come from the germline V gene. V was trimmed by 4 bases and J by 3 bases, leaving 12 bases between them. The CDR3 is CSVAYRVKETQYF. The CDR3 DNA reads TGCAGCGTTGCCTACAGGGTAAAAGAGACCCAGTACTTC. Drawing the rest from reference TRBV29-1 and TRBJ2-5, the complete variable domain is SAVISQKPSRDICQRGTSLTIQCQVDSQVTMMFWYRQQPGQSLTLIATANQGSEATYESGFVIDKFPISRPNLTFSTLTVSNMSPEDSSIYLCSVAYRVKETQYFGPGTRLLVL.

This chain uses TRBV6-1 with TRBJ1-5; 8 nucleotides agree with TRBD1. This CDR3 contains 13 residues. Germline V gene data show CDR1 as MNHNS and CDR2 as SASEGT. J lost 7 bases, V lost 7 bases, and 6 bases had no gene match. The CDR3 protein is CASTRTGNQPQHF. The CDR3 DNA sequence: TGTGCCAGCACACGGACAGGGAACCAGCCCCAGCATTTT.

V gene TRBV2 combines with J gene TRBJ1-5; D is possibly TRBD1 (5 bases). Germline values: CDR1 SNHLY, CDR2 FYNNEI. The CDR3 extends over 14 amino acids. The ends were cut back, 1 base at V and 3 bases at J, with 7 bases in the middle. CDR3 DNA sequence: TGTGCCAGCAGTGAAGGGGGGATCAATCAGCCCCAGCATTTT. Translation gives CASSEGGINQPQHF.

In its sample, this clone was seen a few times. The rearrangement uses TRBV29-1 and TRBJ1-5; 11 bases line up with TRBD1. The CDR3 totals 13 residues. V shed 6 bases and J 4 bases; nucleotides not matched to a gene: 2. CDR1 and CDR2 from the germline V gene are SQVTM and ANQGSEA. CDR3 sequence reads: CSVGQGENQPQHF. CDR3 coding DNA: TGCAGCGTGGGACAGGGGGAGAATCAGCCCCAGCATTTT. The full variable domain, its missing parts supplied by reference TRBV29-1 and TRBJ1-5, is SAVISQKPSRDICQRGTSLTIQCQVDSQVTMMFWYRQQPGQSLTLIATANQGSEATYESGFVIDKFPISRPNLTFSTLTVSNMSPEDSSIYLCSVGQGENQPQHFGDGTRLSIL.